This TCR beta chain was identified in a study of blood T cell repertoires in COVID-19. A note on this clone: Distinct nucleotide sequences in the sample also encode this CDR3.

Per the authors' pipeline: The authors estimated nucleated cell counts from reference gene primer amplification. The method was immunoSEQ multiplex PCR; TCRdb's version includes in-frame clones alone and lacks a portion of them. V, J and clone size are those of that table, while D and trimming were read from the DNA. The sample shows about 69,000 clones, 84% of them seen only once. Trimming removed 5 bases from V and 4 bases from J; junction bases left unmatched: 3. CDR1 is SGHAT, CDR2 FQNNGV, per germline. The CDR3 has 14 residues. Enrolled during active infection, Seattle patients were then followed longitudinally.

The TCR was taken from a man aged 50-59 years with COVID-19, enrolled during active disease. The sample consisted of peripheral blood. The V and J genes are TRBV11-2 and TRBJ1-4; TRBD1 agrees at 8 bases. The CDR3 spells CASSPGQGNEKLFF. The CDR3 region has the DNA TGTGCCAGCAGCCCCGGACAGGGTAATGAAAAACTGTTTTTT.